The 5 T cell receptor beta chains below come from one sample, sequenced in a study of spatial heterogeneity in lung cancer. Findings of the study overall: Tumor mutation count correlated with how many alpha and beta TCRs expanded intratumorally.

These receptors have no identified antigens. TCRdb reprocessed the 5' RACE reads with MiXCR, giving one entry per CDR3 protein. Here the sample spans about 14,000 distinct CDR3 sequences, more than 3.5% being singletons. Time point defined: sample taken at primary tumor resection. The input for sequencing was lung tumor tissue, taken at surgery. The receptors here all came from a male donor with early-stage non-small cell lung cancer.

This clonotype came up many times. CDR3: CSATLLGTDTQYF. Written as DNA, the CDR3 is TGCAGTGCCACCCTATTAGGGACAGATACGCAGTATTTT. The chain links TRBV20-1 to TRBJ2-3; D remains unclear. The CDR3 consists of 13 residues. The V and J ends lost 6 bases and 3 bases respectively, with 13 bases between them. The germline V gene has CDR1 DFQATT and CDR2 SNEGSKA (reference sequence).

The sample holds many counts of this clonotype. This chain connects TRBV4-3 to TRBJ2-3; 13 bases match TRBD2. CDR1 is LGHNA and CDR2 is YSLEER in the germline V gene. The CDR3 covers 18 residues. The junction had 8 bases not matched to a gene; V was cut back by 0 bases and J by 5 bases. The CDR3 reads CASSQDRTSGGARDTQYF. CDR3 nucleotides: TGCGCCAGCAGCCAAGATCGTACTAGCGGGGGGGCCAGAGATACGCAGTATTTT.

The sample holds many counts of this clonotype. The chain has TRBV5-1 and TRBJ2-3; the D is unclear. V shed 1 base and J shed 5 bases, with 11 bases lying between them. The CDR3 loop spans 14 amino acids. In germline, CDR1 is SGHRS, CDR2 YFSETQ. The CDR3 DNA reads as TGCGCCAGCAGCTTGCAAGTTCAGTTAGATACGCAGTATTTT. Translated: CASSLQVQLDTQYF. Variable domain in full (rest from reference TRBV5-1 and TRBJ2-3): KAGVTQTPRYLIKTRGQQVTLSCSPISGHRSVSWYQQTPGQGLQFLFEYFSETQRNKGNFPGRFSGRQFSNSRSEMNVSTLELGDSALYLCASSLQVQLDTQYFGPGTRLTVL.

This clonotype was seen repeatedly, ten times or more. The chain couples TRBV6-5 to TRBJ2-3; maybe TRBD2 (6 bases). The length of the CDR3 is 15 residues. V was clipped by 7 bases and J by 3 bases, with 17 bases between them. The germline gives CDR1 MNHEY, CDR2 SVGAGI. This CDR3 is CASTAKWGRTDTQYF. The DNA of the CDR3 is TGTGCCAGCACGGCTAAGTGGGGGAGGACAGATACGCAGTATTTT.

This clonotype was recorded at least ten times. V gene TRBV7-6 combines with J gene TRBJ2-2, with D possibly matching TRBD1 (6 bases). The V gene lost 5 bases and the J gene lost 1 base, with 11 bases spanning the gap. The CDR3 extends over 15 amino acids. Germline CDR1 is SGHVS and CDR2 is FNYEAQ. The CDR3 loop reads CASSKRTVNTGELFF. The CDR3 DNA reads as TGTGCCAGCAGCAAACGGACAGTGAACACCGGGGAGCTGTTTTTT.